This TCR beta chain emerged from a study of blood T cell repertoires in COVID-19. Sequencing used immunoSEQ multiplex PCR; TCRdb keeps in-frame clones, though not all of them. The data contain 250,000 to 350,000 clones, roughly nine tenths of them singletons. Source material: PBMCs or T cells enriched from blood (not recorded which). The receptor was derived from a man between 60 and 75 years old who had recovered from COVID-19.

In DNA, the CDR3 is TGTGCCTGGAGGGCAGTCCCCGGGGAGCTGTTTTTT. Protein product: CAWRAVPGELFF. The chain recombines TRBV30 with TRBJ2-2; D not certain. CDR3 length: 12 amino acids. Per germline, CDR1 GTSNPN and CDR2 SVGIG (reference sequence). V lost 3 bases to trimming and J lost 6 bases, with 8 bases between them. Looking up the rest from reference TRBV30 and TRBJ2-2 gives the full variable domain: SQTIHQWPATLVQPVGSPLSLECTVEGTSNPNLYWYRQAAGRGLQLLFYSVGIGQISSEVPQNLSASRPQDRQFILSSKKLLLSDSGFYLCAWRAVPGELFFGEGSRLTVL.